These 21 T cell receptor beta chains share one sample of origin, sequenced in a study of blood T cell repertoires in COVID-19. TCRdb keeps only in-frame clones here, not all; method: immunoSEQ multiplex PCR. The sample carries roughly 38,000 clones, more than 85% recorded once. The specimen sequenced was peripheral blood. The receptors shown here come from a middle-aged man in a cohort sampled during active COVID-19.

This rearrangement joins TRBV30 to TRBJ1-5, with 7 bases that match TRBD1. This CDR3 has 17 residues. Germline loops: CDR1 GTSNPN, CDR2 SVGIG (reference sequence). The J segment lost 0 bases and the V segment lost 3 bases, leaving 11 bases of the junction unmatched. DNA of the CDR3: TGTGCCTGGAGAATCACCGGGACAGTGATTAGCAATCAGCCCCAGCATTTT. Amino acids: CAWRITGTVISNQPQHF.

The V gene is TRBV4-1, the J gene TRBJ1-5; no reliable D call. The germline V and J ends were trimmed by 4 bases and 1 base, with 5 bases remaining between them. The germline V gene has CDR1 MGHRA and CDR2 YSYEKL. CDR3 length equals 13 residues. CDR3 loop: CASSRASNQPQHF. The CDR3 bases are TGCGCCAGCAGCCGAGCAAGCAATCAGCCCCAGCATTTT.

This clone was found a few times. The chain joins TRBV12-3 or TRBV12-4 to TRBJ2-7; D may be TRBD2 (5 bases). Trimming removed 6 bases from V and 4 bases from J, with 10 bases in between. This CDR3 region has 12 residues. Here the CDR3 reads CASRRELYEQYF. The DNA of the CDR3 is TGTGCCAGCAGAAGGGAGTTGTACGAGCAGTACTTC.

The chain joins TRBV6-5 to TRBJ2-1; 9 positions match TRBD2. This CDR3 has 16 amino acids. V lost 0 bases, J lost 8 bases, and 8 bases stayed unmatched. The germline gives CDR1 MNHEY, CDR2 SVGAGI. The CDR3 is CASSYSMIAGEYEQFF. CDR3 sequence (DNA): TGTGCCAGCAGTTACTCGATGATAGCGGGAGAGTATGAGCAGTTCTTC.

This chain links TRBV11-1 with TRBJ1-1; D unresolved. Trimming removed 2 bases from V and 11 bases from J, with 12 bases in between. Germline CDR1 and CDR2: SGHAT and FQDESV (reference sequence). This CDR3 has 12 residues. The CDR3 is CASSLYESRAFF. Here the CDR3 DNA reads TGTGCCAGCAGCTTATATGAGTCTCGGGCTTTCTTT.

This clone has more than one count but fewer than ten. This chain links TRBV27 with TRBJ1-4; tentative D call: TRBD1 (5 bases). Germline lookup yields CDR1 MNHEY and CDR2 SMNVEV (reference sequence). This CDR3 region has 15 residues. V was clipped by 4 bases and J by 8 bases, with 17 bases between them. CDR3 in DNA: TGTGCCAGCAGTTCCCAACTGGGGCAGAGGGAAAAACTGTTTTTT. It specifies CASSSQLGQREKLFF.

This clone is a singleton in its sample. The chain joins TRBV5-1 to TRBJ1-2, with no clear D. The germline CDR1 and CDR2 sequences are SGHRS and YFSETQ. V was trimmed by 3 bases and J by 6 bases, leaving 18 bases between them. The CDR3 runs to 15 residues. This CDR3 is CASSSDGGNHHGYTF. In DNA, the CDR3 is TGCGCCAGCAGCTCGGACGGAGGGAACCACCATGGCTACACCTTC.

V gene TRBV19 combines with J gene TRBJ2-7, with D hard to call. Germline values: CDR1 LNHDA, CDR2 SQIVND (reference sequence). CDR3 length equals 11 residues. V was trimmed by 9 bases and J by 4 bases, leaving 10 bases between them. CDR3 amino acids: CASRFRYEQYV. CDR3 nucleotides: TGTGCCAGCCGATTCAGGTACGAGCAGTACGTC.

The CDR3 DNA reads as TGTGCCAGCAGTAGAGGACTAGCGGGGGGTAATGAGCAGTTCTTC. This encodes CASSRGLAGGNEQFF. This chain links TRBV6-2 or TRBV6-3 with TRBJ2-1; 14 bases match TRBD2. This CDR3 contains 15 residues. Germline V CDR1 and CDR2: MNHEY, SVGEGT. V was clipped by 5 bases and J by 7 bases; unmatched bases: 4.

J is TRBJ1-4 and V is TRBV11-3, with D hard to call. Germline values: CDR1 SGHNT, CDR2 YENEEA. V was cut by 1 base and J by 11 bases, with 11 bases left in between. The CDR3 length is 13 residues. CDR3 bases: TGTGCCAGCAGCTTAGGCATAGTAAACAAACTGTTTTTT. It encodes CASSLGIVNKLFF.

The chain's CDR3 is CASSAAWAIQGHEQYV. Here the CDR3 DNA reads TGTGCCAGCAGCGCCGCTTGGGCCATACAGGGTCACGAGCAGTACGTC. The rearrangement joins TRBV9 to TRBJ2-7, with a tentative D call TRBD1 (6 bases). CDR1 and CDR2 (germline): SGDLS, YYNGEE. Trimming removed 3 bases from V and 5 bases from J, with 21 bases in between. The CDR3 length is 16 residues.

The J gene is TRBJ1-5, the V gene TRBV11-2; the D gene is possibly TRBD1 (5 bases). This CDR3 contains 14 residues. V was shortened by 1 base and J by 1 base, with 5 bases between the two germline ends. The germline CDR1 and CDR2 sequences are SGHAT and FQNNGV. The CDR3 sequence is CASSLGQSNQPQHF. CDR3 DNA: TGTGCCAGCAGCTTAGGACAGAGCAATCAGCCCCAGCATTTT.

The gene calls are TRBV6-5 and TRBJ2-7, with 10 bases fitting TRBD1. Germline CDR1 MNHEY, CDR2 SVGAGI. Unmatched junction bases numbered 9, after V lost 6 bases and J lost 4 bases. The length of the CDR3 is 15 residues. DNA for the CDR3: TGTGCCAGCAGGACTTACGGGACAGGGGAGTACGAGCAGTACGTC. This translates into CASRTYGTGEYEQYV.

The CDR3 sequence: CASTPGQGDYGYTF. DNA of the CDR3: TGTGCCAGCACACCTGGACAGGGAGACTATGGCTACACCTTC. The chain carries TRBV11-2 and TRBJ1-2, with TRBD1 matching over 8 bases. After removal of 7 bases from V and 3 bases from J, the junction contained 7 bases not matched to a gene. CDR1 is SGHAT and CDR2 is FQNNGV in the germline V gene. The CDR3 has 14 amino acids.

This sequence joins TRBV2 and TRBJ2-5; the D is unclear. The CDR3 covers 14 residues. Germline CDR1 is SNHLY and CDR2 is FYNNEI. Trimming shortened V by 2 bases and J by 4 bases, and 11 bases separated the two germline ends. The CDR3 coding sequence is TGTGCCAGCAGTGAACTAGTCACGGGAGAGACCCAGTACTTC. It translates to CASSELVTGETQYF. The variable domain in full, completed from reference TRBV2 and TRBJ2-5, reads EPEVTQTPSHQVTQMGQEVILRCVPISNHLYFYWYRQILGQKVEFLVSFYNNEISEKSEIFDDQFSVERPDGSNFTLKIRSTKLEDSAMYFCASSELVTGETQYFGPGTRLLVL.

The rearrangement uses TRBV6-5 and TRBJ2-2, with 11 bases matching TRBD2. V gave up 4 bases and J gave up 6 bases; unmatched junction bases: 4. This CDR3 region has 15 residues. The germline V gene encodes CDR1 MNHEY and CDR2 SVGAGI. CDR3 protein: CASSLAGGRAGELFF. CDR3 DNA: TGTGCCAGCAGTTTAGCGGGAGGGAGGGCCGGGGAGCTGTTTTTT.

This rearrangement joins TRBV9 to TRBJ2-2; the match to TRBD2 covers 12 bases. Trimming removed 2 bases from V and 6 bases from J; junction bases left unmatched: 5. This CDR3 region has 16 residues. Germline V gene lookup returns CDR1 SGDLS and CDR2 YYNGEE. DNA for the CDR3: TGTGCCAGCAGCGTGACTAGCGGGAGTTACCCCGGGGAGCTGTTTTTT. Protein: CASSVTSGSYPGELFF.

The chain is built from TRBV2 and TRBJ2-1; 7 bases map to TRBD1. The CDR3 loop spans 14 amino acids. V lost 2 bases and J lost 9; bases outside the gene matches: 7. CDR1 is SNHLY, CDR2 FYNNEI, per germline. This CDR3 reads CASSELGDSGEQFF. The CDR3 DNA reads TGTGCCAGCAGTGAACTAGGGGACAGTGGTGAGCAGTTCTTC.

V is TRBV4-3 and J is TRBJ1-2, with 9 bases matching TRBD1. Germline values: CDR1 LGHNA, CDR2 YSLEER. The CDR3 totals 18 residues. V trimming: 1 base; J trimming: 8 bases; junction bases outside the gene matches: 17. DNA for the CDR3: TGCGCCAGCAGCCAAGCCTCCGGACAGGGGCCCTTAATGGGAGGCTACACCTTC. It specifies CASSQASGQGPLMGGYTF.

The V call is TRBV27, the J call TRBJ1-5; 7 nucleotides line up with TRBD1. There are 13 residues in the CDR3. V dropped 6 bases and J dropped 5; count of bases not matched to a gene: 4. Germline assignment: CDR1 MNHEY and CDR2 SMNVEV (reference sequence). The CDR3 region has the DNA TGTGCCAGCAGCGACAGGGCTTATCAGCCCCAGCATTTT. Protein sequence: CASSDRAYQPQHF.

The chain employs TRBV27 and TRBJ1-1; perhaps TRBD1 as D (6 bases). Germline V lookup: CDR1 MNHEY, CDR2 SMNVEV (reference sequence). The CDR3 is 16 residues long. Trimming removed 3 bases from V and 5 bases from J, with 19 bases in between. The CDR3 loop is CASSLAPRGAQTEAFF. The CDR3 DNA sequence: TGTGCCAGCAGTTTGGCCCCCCGGGGGGCGCAAACTGAAGCTTTCTTT.